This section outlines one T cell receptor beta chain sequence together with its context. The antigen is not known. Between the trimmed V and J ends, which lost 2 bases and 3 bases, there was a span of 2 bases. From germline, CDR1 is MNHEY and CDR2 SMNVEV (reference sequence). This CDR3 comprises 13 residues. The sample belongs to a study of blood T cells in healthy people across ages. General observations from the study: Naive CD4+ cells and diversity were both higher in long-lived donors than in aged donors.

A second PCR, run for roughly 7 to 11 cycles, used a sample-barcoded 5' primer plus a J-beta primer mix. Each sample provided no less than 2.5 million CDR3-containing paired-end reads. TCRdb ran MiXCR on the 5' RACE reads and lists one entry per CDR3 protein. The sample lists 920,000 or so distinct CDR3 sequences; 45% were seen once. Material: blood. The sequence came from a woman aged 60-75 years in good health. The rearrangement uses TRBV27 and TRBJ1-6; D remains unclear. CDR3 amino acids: CASSLGYNSPLHF. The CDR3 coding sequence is TGTGCCAGCAGTTTAGGCTATAATTCACCCCTCCACTTT.